This TCR beta chain was identified in a study of T cell responses to AZD1222 COVID-19 vaccine. Findings of the study overall: Donors skewed white British and female; clonal diversity was possibly underestimated. CD4 TCRs covered the whole spike, strongest at regions 160-218 and 743-854. With two AZD1222 doses given, Spike-specific TCR breadth and depth both rose. In the spike-specific TCR repertoire, nearly half reportedly target unmutated variant regions.

This CDR3 is built from 15 residues. CDR1 and CDR2 (germline): SQVTM, ANQGSEA. Deletions cut 6 bases from V and 5 bases from J, with 21 bases between. As for this clone: What it binds is unknown.

Produced via immunoSEQ multiplex PCR; TCRdb's table is partial and in-frame only. Counted here are 100,000 to 150,000 clones, approximately 90% occurring once; the ten biggest clones make up around 7.1%. This TCR was sampled from an adult who received the AZD1222 COVID-19 vaccine. The V call is TRBV29-1, the J call TRBJ2-3; the D call may be TRBD1 or TRBD2 (5 bases each). Specimen: peripheral blood, collected 28 days after the second AZD1222 dose. The CDR3 sequence is CSVGDGGRLRDTQYF. DNA for the CDR3: TGCAGCGTGGGGGATGGAGGCCGGTTGAGAGATACGCAGTATTTT.